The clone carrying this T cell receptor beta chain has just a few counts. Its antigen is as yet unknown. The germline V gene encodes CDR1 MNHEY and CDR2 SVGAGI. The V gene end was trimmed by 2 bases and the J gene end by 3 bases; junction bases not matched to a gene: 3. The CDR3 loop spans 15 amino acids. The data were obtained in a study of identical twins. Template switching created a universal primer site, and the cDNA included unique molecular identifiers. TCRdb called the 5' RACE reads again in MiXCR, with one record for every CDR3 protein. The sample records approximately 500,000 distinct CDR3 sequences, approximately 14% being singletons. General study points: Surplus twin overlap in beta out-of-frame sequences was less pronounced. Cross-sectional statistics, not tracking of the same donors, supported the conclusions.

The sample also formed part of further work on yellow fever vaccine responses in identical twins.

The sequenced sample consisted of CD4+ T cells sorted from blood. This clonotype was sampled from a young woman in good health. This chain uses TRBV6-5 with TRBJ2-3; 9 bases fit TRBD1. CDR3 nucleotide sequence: TGTGCCAGCAGTTACGCGGGACAGGGAACAGATACGCAGTATTTT. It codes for CASSYAGQGTDTQYF.